Reported below is one TCR beta chain. Its antigen remains unidentified. Healthy adults negative for HIV, lacking recent acute infections or vaccinations, served as donors. Every contributor of samples was a Caucasian grown-up residing in Nashville, Tennessee. Germline lookup yields CDR1 SGHRS and CDR2 YFSETQ. The V gene lost 0 bases and the J gene lost 9 bases, with 22 bases spanning the gap. The CDR3 has 17 residues. Sequenced by immunoSEQ multiplex PCR; TCRdb stores in-frame clones only, minus some. The repertoire holds some 2,000,000 clones, with approximately 96% as singletons. These data are taken from a study of shared clonotypes between healthy human individuals. Study-wide points: Clonotypes that were shared across a handful of donors made up around 5% of naive CD4 clonotypes.

The chain links TRBV5-1 to TRBJ2-1, with D perhaps given as TRBD1 or TRBD2 (7 bases each). This TCR was recovered from a young man in good health. The sample comprised naive CD4+ T cells sorted from blood. The subset was: CD45RA+ positively selected. CDR3 nucleotides: TGCGCCAGCAGCTTGGCCGGACTCAACAGGGGCGGGGGTGAGCAGTTCTTC. Translated, it gives CASSLAGLNRGGGEQFF.